The rows below give T cell receptor beta chains drawn from one sample of a study of T-cell reconstitution after alpha-beta-depleted transplantation in children. TCRdb fed the PCR reads into MiXCR, producing one record per CDR3 protein. The sample consists of roughly 610,000 distinct CDR3 sequences, about 10% of them appearing once. This sample comprised PBMCs from the stem cell graft donor, obtained from the stem cell graft. These receptors were collected from a human donor who donated a stem cell graft to a child with acute myeloid leukemia. CDR3s include the opening cysteine and the closing phenylalanine or tryptophan. The D gene is left open where the match is weak. The listing skips clone size in some rows; elsewhere it reads once, few, many or a size class.

-	TRBV3-1	-	TRBJ2-2	CASSQRTFGAHTGELFF	TGTGCCAGCAGCCAACGGACGTTTGGGGCGCACACCGGGGAGCTGTTTTTT
-	TRBV20-1	many	TRBJ2-1	CSARPGAYEQFF	TGCAGTGCCAGACCTGGGGCGTATGAGCAGTTCTTC
TRBD2	TRBV12-3/TRBV12-4	many	TRBJ2-7	CASSHRGLALYEQYF	TGTGCCAGCAGCCACCGGGGACTAGCGCTCTACGAGCAGTACTTC
-	TRBV27	-	TRBJ1-5	CASSLYGFQPQHF	TGTGCCAGCAGTTTATACGGTTTCCAGCCCCAGCATTTT
TRBD1	TRBV29-1	-	TRBJ2-5	CSSWTGGETQYF	TGCAGCTCCTGGACAGGCGGGGAGACCCAGTACTTC
TRBD2	TRBV20-1	few	TRBJ2-3	CSAPPGTSFGTDTQYF	TGCAGTGCTCCCCCCGGGACTAGCTTTGGTACAGATACGCAGTATTTT
-	TRBV4-2	few	TRBJ1-1	CASSQGGPEAFF	TGTGCCAGCAGCCAAGGGGGGCCTGAAGCTTTCTTT
TRBD2	TRBV5-1	-	TRBJ2-1	CASSPGLAGGLEQFF	TGCGCCAGCAGCCCGGGACTAGCGGGAGGTCTTGAGCAGTTCTTC
TRBD2	TRBV6-2/TRBV6-3	many	TRBJ2-2	CASTYDFSGRALDGELFF	TGTGCCAGCACCTATGATTTTAGCGGGAGGGCCCTGGACGGGGAGCTGTTTTTT
TRBD2	TRBV10-3	-	TRBJ2-7	CAISEGNSGRSGEQYF	TGTGCCATCAGTGAAGGCAATAGCGGGAGATCCGGCGAGCAGTACTTC
-	TRBV30	few	TRBJ2-2	CAWRGFSRGTGELFF	TGTGCCTGGAGGGGTTTCTCACGGGGCACCGGGGAGCTGTTTTTT
-	TRBV20-1	many	TRBJ2-2	CRGGGRNTGELFF	TGCAGAGGGGGGGGGAGAAACACCGGGGAGCTGTTTTTT
-	TRBV28	few	TRBJ1-1	CASRPTGRTEAFF	TGTGCCAGCAGACCAACAGGGAGGACTGAAGCTTTCTTT
-	TRBV28	many	TRBJ1-2	CASSLSANGYTF	TGTGCCAGCAGTTTATCAGCCAATGGCTACACCTTC
TRBD2	TRBV7-8	-	TRBJ2-3	CASSLGLAVADTQYF	TGTGCCAGCAGCTTAGGGCTAGCGGTCGCAGATACGCAGTATTTT
-	TRBV5-1	few	TRBJ2-3	CASSSRDERTDTQYF	TGCGCCAGCAGCTCCCGGGACGAGAGAACAGATACGCAGTATTTT
-	TRBV20-1	few	TRBJ1-5	CSARLGGNQPQHF	TGCAGTGCTAGACTTGGGGGGAATCAGCCCCAGCATTTT
TRBD1	TRBV20-1	few	TRBJ2-7	CSARGTGGTVREQYF	TGCAGTGCTAGGGGGACAGGGGGGACCGTACGCGAGCAGTACTTC
-	TRBV30	-	TRBJ2-1	CAWSVRDSTVHEQFF	TGTGCCTGGAGTGTTAGGGACTCCACAGTCCATGAGCAGTTCTTC
-	TRBV7-3	-	TRBJ2-2	CASSLTSRELFF	TGTGCCAGCAGCTTAACGAGTAGGGAGCTGTTTTTT
-	TRBV11-3	many	TRBJ2-2	CASRPSNTGELFF	TGTGCCAGCAGGCCCTCGAACACCGGGGAGCTGTTTTTT
TRBD2	TRBV7-3	-	TRBJ2-3	CASSLLGLAGDTQYF	TGTGCCAGCAGCTTGTTGGGTCTAGCGGGAGATACGCAGTATTTT
-	TRBV7-7	few	TRBJ2-3	CASSLGTHYTDTQYF	TGTGCTAGCAGCTTAGGGACTCACTACACAGATACGCAGTATTTT
-	TRBV7-9	many	TRBJ2-7	CASSSRLASSYEQYF	TGTGCCAGCAGCTCCCGTCTCGCGAGCTCCTACGAGCAGTACTTC
-	TRBV11-3	few	TRBJ2-7	CASSLDAGNAAYEQYF	TGTGCCAGCAGCTTAGATGCGGGGAACGCGGCCTACGAGCAGTACTTC
TRBD2	TRBV7-2	many	TRBJ2-7	CASSPGLGVREQYF	TGTGCCAGCAGCCCGGGACTAGGGGTTCGCGAGCAGTACTTC
-	TRBV5-1	-	TRBJ2-2	CASSLEGDGPNTGELLF	TGCGCCAGCAGCTTGGAGGGTGACGGGCCGAACACCGGGGAGCTGCTTTTT
-	TRBV15	-	TRBJ2-1	CATSRDQGASSYNEQFF	TGTGCCACCAGCAGAGATCAGGGCGCCTCTTCCTACAATGAGCAGTTCTTC
-	TRBV27	-	TRBJ2-2	CASRALPGPRNTGELFF	TGTGCCAGCCGGGCTCTACCGGGACCACGAAACACCGGGGAGCTGTTTTTT
-	TRBV5-1	-	TRBJ2-3	CASSLATGGPSDTQYF	TGCGCCAGCAGCTTGGCCACCGGAGGGCCCTCAGATACGCAGTATTTT
TRBD1	TRBV5-1	few	TRBJ1-2	CASSLEGRGRFPWSGYTF	TGCGCCAGCAGCTTGGAGGGCAGGGGGCGGTTTCCTTGGAGTGGCTACACCTTC
-	TRBV4-2	-	TRBJ1-5	CASSQDYRTSNQPQHF	TGTGCCAGCAGCCAAGATTATAGGACAAGCAATCAGCCCCAGCATTTT